A selection of T cell receptor beta chains follows, all from one sample in a study of T cells of healthy individuals. TCRdb called the 5' RACE reads again in MiXCR, with one record for every CDR3 protein. The sample contains some 100,000 distinct CDR3 sequences, approximately 16% of which appear only once. These receptors were obtained from a human donor in good health. The CDR3 runs from the conserved cysteine through the conserved F or W. D genes are given only for firm matches. Size is omitted from some rows. Given values are once, few, many or a class for expanded clones.

d_call: NA; clone_size: NA; v_call: TRBV6-5; j_call: TRBJ2-4; cdr3_nt: TGTGCCAGCAGCAGGGGGGAGGCGATAGCCAAAAACATTCAGTACTTC; cdr3_aa: CASSRGEAIAKNIQYF
d_call: NA; clone_size: NA; v_call: TRBV9; j_call: TRBJ2-6; cdr3_nt: TGTGCCAGCAGCGGCGCAGGGGTTGCGGGGGCCAACGTCCTGACTTTC; cdr3_aa: CASSGAGVAGANVLTF
d_call: TRBD2; clone_size: few; v_call: TRBV5-1; j_call: TRBJ2-5; cdr3_nt: TGCGCCAGCAGCTTGGACGGGGTGACTAGCGCGGAGACCCAGTACTTC; cdr3_aa: CASSLDGVTSAETQYF
d_call: NA; clone_size: many; v_call: TRBV3-1; j_call: TRBJ1-6; cdr3_nt: TGTGCCAGCAGCCAAGAAGGCTCACCCCTCCACTTT; cdr3_aa: CASSQEGSPLHF
d_call: NA; clone_size: few; v_call: TRBV7-2; j_call: TRBJ1-5; cdr3_nt: TGTGCCAGCAGCTTAGACAGATCTAGCAATCAGCCCCAGCATTTT; cdr3_aa: CASSLDRSSNQPQHF
d_call: NA; clone_size: many; v_call: TRBV14; j_call: TRBJ1-1; cdr3_nt: TGTGCCAGCAGCCAAGGTTGGGGCGCGGAAACTGAAGCTTTCTTT; cdr3_aa: CASSQGWGAETEAFF
d_call: NA; clone_size: NA; v_call: TRBV6-2/TRBV6-3; j_call: TRBJ2-2; cdr3_nt: TGTGCGGTGGGACGGCCGAACACCGGGGAGCTGTTTTTT; cdr3_aa: CAVGRPNTGELFF
d_call: NA; clone_size: NA; v_call: TRBV12-3/TRBV12-4; j_call: TRBJ1-1; cdr3_nt: TGTGCCAGCAGACCCAACAGCGTCAACACTGAAGCTTTCTTT; cdr3_aa: CASRPNSVNTEAFF
d_call: TRBD1; clone_size: many; v_call: TRBV2; j_call: TRBJ1-5; cdr3_nt: TGTGCCAGCAGTGTACAACAGGGGCATCAGCCCCAGCATTTT; cdr3_aa: CASSVQQGHQPQHF
d_call: TRBD1; clone_size: NA; v_call: TRBV6-5; j_call: TRBJ2-5; cdr3_nt: TGTGCCAGCAGTTCGGAAGGGACAGGGGGAGAGACCCAGTACTTC; cdr3_aa: CASSSEGTGGETQYF
d_call: NA; clone_size: medium-sized; v_call: TRBV29-1; j_call: TRBJ1-4; cdr3_nt: TGCAGCGGGAAAGCGGGTCGGGAACTGTTTTTT; cdr3_aa: CSGKAGRELFF
d_call: NA; clone_size: NA; v_call: TRBV7-2; j_call: TRBJ1-3; cdr3_nt: TGTGCCAGCAGCCCAGCGGGGCCTGGAAACACCATATATTTT; cdr3_aa: CASSPAGPGNTIYF
d_call: NA; clone_size: NA; v_call: TRBV7-2; j_call: TRBJ1-4; cdr3_nt: TGTGCCAGCAGCCCCCGGCGGGGAGGGGAAAAACTGTTTTTT; cdr3_aa: CASSPRRGGEKLFF
d_call: NA; clone_size: few; v_call: TRBV7-9; j_call: TRBJ1-3; cdr3_nt: TGTGCCAGCAGCCCTTCAGGGGCAAGCTCTGGAAACACCATATATTTT; cdr3_aa: CASSPSGASSGNTIYF
d_call: NA; clone_size: many; v_call: TRBV19; j_call: TRBJ2-7; cdr3_nt: TGTGCCAGTAGAGGGTCGGAGGGGGAGCAGTACTTC; cdr3_aa: CASRGSEGEQYF
d_call: NA; clone_size: NA; v_call: TRBV20-1; j_call: TRBJ1-2; cdr3_nt: TGCAGTGCTAGAGATCAACTTAACTATGGCTACACCTTC; cdr3_aa: CSARDQLNYGYTF
d_call: NA; clone_size: NA; v_call: TRBV20-1; j_call: TRBJ2-5; cdr3_nt: TGCAGTGCTAGAGGGAGGGCAGGGCCCCAGAAGACCCAGTACTTC; cdr3_aa: CSARGRAGPQKTQYF
d_call: TRBD2; clone_size: NA; v_call: TRBV20-1; j_call: TRBJ2-1; cdr3_nt: TGCAGTGCTAGTTTGGCGGGGGGCGAATCTCGCTCCTACAATGAGCAGTTCTTC; cdr3_aa: CSASLAGGESRSYNEQFF
d_call: NA; clone_size: few; v_call: TRBV14; j_call: TRBJ2-1; cdr3_nt: TGTGCCAGCAGCCCTATGGGAAGCTACAATGAGCAGTTCTTC; cdr3_aa: CASSPMGSYNEQFF
d_call: NA; clone_size: NA; v_call: TRBV4-3; j_call: TRBJ1-1; cdr3_nt: TGCGCCAGCAGCCAAAGAGGACGAGACACTGAAGCTTTCTTT; cdr3_aa: CASSQRGRDTEAFF
d_call: NA; clone_size: many; v_call: TRBV4-1; j_call: TRBJ1-3; cdr3_nt: TGCGCCAGCAGCACTAGCTTGGGCTCTGGAAACACCATATATTTT; cdr3_aa: CASSTSLGSGNTIYF
d_call: TRBD1; clone_size: NA; v_call: TRBV6-5; j_call: TRBJ1-1; cdr3_nt: TGTGCCAGCAGTCCCCGGACAGGGAAGGAGGCTTTCTTT; cdr3_aa: CASSPRTGKEAFF